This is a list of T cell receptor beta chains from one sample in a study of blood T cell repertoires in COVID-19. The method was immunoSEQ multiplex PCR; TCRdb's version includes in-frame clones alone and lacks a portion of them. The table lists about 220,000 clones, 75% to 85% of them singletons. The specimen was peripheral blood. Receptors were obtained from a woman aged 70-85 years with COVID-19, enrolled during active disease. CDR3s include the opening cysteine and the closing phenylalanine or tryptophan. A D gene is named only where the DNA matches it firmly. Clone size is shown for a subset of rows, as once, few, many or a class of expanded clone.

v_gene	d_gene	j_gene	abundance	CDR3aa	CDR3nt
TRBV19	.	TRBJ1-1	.	CASSIALGRGTTEAFF	TGTGCCAGTAGTATAGCTTTGGGCAGGGGAACCACTGAAGCTTTCTTT
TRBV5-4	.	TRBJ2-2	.	CASSLNTGELFF	TGTGCCAGCAGCCTCAACACCGGGGAGCTGTTTTTT
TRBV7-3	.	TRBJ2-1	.	CASSPTRGVTYNEQFF	TGTGCCAGCAGCCCGACCCGGGGTGTTACCTACAATGAGCAGTTCTTC
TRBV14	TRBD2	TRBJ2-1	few	CASSLPTSGPHNEQFF	TGTGCCAGCAGCCTACCGACTAGCGGACCCCACAATGAGCAGTTCTTC
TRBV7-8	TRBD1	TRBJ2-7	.	CASSQRTGVYEQYF	TGTGCCAGCAGCCAAAGGACAGGAGTATACGAGCAGTACTTC
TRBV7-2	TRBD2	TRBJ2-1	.	CASSPRGGSSYNEQFF	TGTGCCAGCAGCCCCCGCGGGGGGAGCTCCTACAATGAGCAGTTCTTC
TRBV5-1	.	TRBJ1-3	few	CASSLDSSGNTIYF	TGCGCCAGCAGCTTGGACAGCTCGGGAAACACCATATATTTT
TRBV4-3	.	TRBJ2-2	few	CASSQDGGYTGELFF	TGCGCCAGCAGCCAAGATGGCGGCTACACCGGGGAGCTGTTTTTT
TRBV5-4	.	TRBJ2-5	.	CASSLGFWGVQETQYF	TGTGCCAGCAGCTTGGGTTTTTGGGGGGTACAAGAGACCCAGTACTTC
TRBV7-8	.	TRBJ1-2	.	CASSSIRESNYGYTF	TGTGCCAGCAGCTCAATTAGGGAGAGTAACTATGGCTACACCTTC
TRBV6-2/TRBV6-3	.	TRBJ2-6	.	CASSRGGSGANVLTF	TGTGCCAGCAGTCGAGGGGGCTCTGGGGCCAACGTCCTGACTTTC
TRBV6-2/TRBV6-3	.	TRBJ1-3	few	CASSYPPTGLSGNTIYF	TGTGCCAGCAGTTACCCTCCGACAGGTCTCTCTGGAAACACCATATATTTT
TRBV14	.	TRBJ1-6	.	CASSLDGGTNSPLHF	TGTGCCAGCAGCTTAGACGGGGGGACTAATTCACCCCTCCACTTT
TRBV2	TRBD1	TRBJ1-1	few	CASSTGGNTEAFF	TGTGCCAGTTCGACAGGGGGGAACACTGAAGCTTTCTTT
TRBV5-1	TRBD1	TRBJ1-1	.	CASSENRGNTEAFF	TGCGCCAGCAGCGAAAACAGGGGTAACACTGAAGCTTTCTTT
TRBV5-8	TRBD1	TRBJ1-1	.	CASSLGGFLQGANTEAFF	TGTGCCAGCAGCTTGGGAGGCTTTTTACAGGGGGCTAACACTGAAGCTTTCTTT
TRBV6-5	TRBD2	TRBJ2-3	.	CASSLGLASDTQYF	TGTGCCAGCAGCCTCGGACTAGCCTCAGATACGCAGTATTTT
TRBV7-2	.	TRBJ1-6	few	CASSRQTGPNSPLHF	TGTGCCAGCAGCCGCCAGACAGGACCAAATTCACCCCTCCACTTT
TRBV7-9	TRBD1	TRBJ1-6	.	CASSPGQRVSPLHF	TGTGCCAGCAGTCCGGGACAGAGAGTTTCACCCCTCCACTTT
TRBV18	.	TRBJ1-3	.	CASARGDVGGNTIYF	TGTGCCAGCGCGCGGGGGGACGTAGGCGGAAACACCATATATTTT
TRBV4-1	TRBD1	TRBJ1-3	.	CASSQETGATTLGNTIYF	TGCGCCAGCAGCCAAGAGACAGGGGCGACAACTCTTGGAAACACCATATATTTT
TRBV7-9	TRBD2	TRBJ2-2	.	CASRPLAGGSNTGELFF	TGTGCCAGCAGACCACTAGCGGGGGGGTCGAACACCGGGGAGCTGTTTTTT
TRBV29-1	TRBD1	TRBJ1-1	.	CSVNRDRPGGAFF	TGCAGCGTCAACCGGGACAGGCCGGGCGGAGCTTTCTTT
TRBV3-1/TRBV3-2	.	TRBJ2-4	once	CASSPWTETRLAKNIQYF	TGTGCCAGCAGCCCTTGGACAGAGACCCGATTAGCCAAAAACATTCAGTACTTC
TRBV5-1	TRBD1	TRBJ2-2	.	CASSEQGTNTGELFF	TGCGCCAGCAGTGAACAGGGGACAAACACCGGGGAGCTGTTTTTT
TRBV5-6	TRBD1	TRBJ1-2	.	CASSQRKGQGAYGYTF	TGTGCCAGCAGCCAAAGAAAGGGACAGGGGGCATATGGCTACACCTTC
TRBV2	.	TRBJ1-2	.	CASSEAAQGGYTF	TGTGCCAGCAGTGAAGCTGCTCAGGGTGGCTACACCTTC
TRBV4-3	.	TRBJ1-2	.	CASSQDLHRDYGYTF	TGCGCCAGCAGCCAAGATCTTCACAGGGACTATGGCTACACCTTC
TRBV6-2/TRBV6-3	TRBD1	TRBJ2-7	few	CASSDQGVSYEQYF	TGTGCCAGCAGTGACCAGGGGGTTTCCTACGAGCAGTACTTC
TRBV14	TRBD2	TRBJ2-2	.	CASSPEERTSGRPGELFF	TGTGCCAGCAGCCCCGAGGAGAGGACTAGCGGGAGGCCCGGGGAGCTGTTTTTT
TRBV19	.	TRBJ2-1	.	CASRSDRPLPTQFF	TGTGCCAGTAGGAGCGACAGACCCTTGCCAACCCAGTTCTTC
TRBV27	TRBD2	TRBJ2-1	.	CASSLSRLAGDYNEQFF	TGTGCCAGCAGTTTATCGAGACTAGCGGGAGACTACAATGAGCAGTTCTTC
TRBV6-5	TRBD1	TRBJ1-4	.	CASSTSGGSNEKLFF	TGTGCCAGCAGCACCTCAGGGGGATCTAATGAAAAACTGTTTTTT
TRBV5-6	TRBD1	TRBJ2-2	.	CASSFRGQANTGELFF	TGTGCCAGCAGCTTCAGGGGACAGGCGAACACCGGGGAGCTGTTTTTT
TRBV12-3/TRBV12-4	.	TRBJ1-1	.	CASSLAQGEAFF	TGTGCCAGCAGTTTAGCGCAGGGTGAAGCTTTCTTT
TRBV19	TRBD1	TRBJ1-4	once	CASSISGGAGEKLFF	TGTGCCAGTAGTATATCAGGGGGCGCCGGCGAAAAACTGTTTTTT
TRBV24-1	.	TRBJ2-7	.	CATSLGTTPYEQYF	TGTGCCACCAGTCTAGGGACAACGCCCTACGAGCAGTACTTC
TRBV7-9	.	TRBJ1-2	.	CASSPLGGDGHGYTF	TGTGCCAGCAGCCCTCTTGGAGGGGATGGTCATGGCTACACCTTC
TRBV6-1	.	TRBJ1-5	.	CASSEGLGGGNQPQHF	TGTGCCAGCAGTGAAGGGCTGGGGGGAGGCAATCAGCCCCAGCATTTT
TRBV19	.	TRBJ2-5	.	CASSIFRREQETQYF	TGTGCCAGTAGCATTTTTAGGAGGGAGCAAGAGACCCAGTACTTC